These 30 T cell receptor beta chains originate from one sample sequenced in a study of T cell responses to AZD1222 COVID-19 vaccine. Clones were read by immunoSEQ multiplex PCR, and TCRdb kept only the in-frame ones, dropping some. The data show tens of thousands of clones, roughly three quarters seen once. The sample in question was peripheral blood, obtained on day 0 of MenACWY control vaccination. The receptors were gathered from an adult in good health.

CDR3 DNA sequence: TGTGCCAGCAGCTTAACCCAAGAGACCCAGTACTTC. This codes for CASSLTQETQYF. This chain links TRBV7-9 with TRBJ2-5, with no clear D. The CDR3 covers 12 residues. V was shortened by 2 bases and J by 1 base, with 2 bases between the two germline ends. Germline CDR1 SEHNR, CDR2 FQNEAQ (reference sequence). The complete variable domain, with remaining parts taken from reference TRBV7-9 and TRBJ2-5, reads DTGVSQNPRHKITKRGQNVTFRCDPISEHNRLYWYRQTLGQGPEFLTYFQNEAQLEKSRLLSDRFSAERPKGSFSTLEIQRTEQGDSAMYLCASSLTQETQYFGPGTRLLVL.

The chain couples TRBV20-1 to TRBJ1-6, with D unclear. The CDR3 loop spans 15 amino acids. Trimming stripped 3 bases from V and 6 bases from J, with 15 bases between. Per the germline V gene, CDR1 is DFQATT and CDR2 is SNEGSKA (reference sequence). The CDR3: CSASLRFDPNSPLHF. The CDR3 bases are TGCAGTGCTAGTTTACGATTCGACCCTAATTCACCCCTCCACTTT.

This chain links TRBV14 with TRBJ1-1; TRBD1 matches 9 bases. The CDR3 is made up of 14 amino acids. CDR1 is SGHDN and CDR2 is FVKESK in the germline V gene. The ends lost 1 base at V and 6 bases at J; junction bases unmatched: 3. Here the CDR3 reads CASSQATGGAEAFF. CDR3 bases: TGTGCCAGCAGCCAAGCGACAGGGGGAGCTGAAGCTTTCTTT.

This chain uses TRBV7-7 with TRBJ2-7; TRBD2 matches 12 bases. Per germline, CDR1 SSHAT and CDR2 FNYEAQ (reference sequence). This CDR3 is 16 amino acids long. V dropped 5 bases and J dropped 6; count of bases not matched to a gene: 11. CDR3 sequence (DNA): TGTGCCAGCAGCCCACAAACGACTAGCGGGAGTCCCGAGCAGTACTTC. Its translation: CASSPQTTSGSPEQYF.

The V call is TRBV6-2 or TRBV6-3, the J call TRBJ1-5; D gene unclear. V was shortened by 7 bases and J by 0 bases, with 10 bases between the two germline ends. Per germline, CDR1 MNHEY and CDR2 SVGEGT. The CDR3 loop spans 14 amino acids. Here the CDR3 DNA reads TGTGCCAGCAACCCAACAGATAGCAATCAGCCCCAGCATTTT. Residues: CASNPTDSNQPQHF.

This clone has more than one count but fewer than ten. The J gene is TRBJ1-1, the V gene TRBV15; D may be TRBD1 (6 bases). This CDR3 has 15 amino acids. Germline V gene data show CDR1 as LNHNV and CDR2 as YYDKDF (reference sequence). Trimming removed 0 bases from V and 1 base from J, with 9 bases in between. The CDR3: CATSREWGPNTEAFF. The CDR3 DNA reads TGTGCCACCAGCAGAGAATGGGGGCCGAACACTGAAGCTTTCTTT.

This chain joins TRBV18 and TRBJ2-7, with TRBD2 as a possible D gene (5 bases). Germline lookup yields CDR1 KGHSH and CDR2 LQKENI. This CDR3 contains 14 residues. Trimming removed 5 bases at V and 0 bases at J, with 11 bases between. In nucleotides, the CDR3 is TGTGCCAGCTCATCCAGCGGAAGCTCCTACGAGCAGTACTTC. Translating gives CASSSSGSSYEQYF. Together with reference TRBV18 and TRBJ2-7, the CDR3 gives the full variable domain: NAGVMQNPRHLVRRRGQEARLRCSPMKGHSHVYWYRQLPEEGLKFMVYLQKENIIDESGMPKERFSAEFPKEGPSILRIQQVVRGDSAAYFCASSSSGSSYEQYFGPGTRLTVT.

The DNA of the CDR3 is TGTGCCAGCTCACTAAGGGGACAGGGGGCGAGCAATCAGCCCCAGCATTTT. It encodes CASSLRGQGASNQPQHF. The chain has TRBV18 and TRBJ1-5; 12 positions match TRBD1. The CDR3 is 17 residues long. Trimming removed 4 bases from V and 1 base from J; junction bases left unmatched: 5. Germline CDR1 reads KGHSH; CDR2 reads LQKENI. Supplemented by reference TRBV18 and TRBJ1-5, the full variable domain reads NAGVMQNPRHLVRRRGQEARLRCSPMKGHSHVYWYRQLPEEGLKFMVYLQKENIIDESGMPKERFSAEFPKEGPSILRIQQVVRGDSAAYFCASSLRGQGASNQPQHFGDGTRLSIL.

A word on this clone: Other DNA variants within this sample encode the same CDR3. CDR3 loop: CASSPSGSTDTQYF. CDR3 nucleotide sequence: TGTGCCAGCAGCCCTAGCGGGAGCACAGATACGCAGTATTTT. The V gene is TRBV9, the J gene TRBJ2-3, with 8 bases identical to TRBD2. J gave up 0 bases and V 4 bases, and 1 base lay outside the gene matches. The CDR3 contains 14 residues. CDR1 is SGDLS and CDR2 is YYNGEE in the germline V gene.

This clone was seen a single time. This chain connects TRBV10-3 to TRBJ2-3; no definite D call. The ends were cut back, 8 bases at V and 0 bases at J, with 3 bases in the middle. Germline V lookup: CDR1 ENHRY, CDR2 SYGVKD. CDR3 length: 11 residues. DNA of the CDR3: TGTGCCATCGGTAGCACAGATACGCAGTATTTT. Its protein is CAIGSTDTQYF.

V is TRBV5-1 and J is TRBJ2-1; the match to TRBD1 covers 8 bases. The germline CDR1 and CDR2 sequences are SGHRS and YFSETQ. V dropped 0 bases and J dropped 0; count of bases not matched to a gene: 8. CDR3 length equals 18 residues. Here the CDR3 reads CASSLDSGGVPSYNEQFF. CDR3 coding DNA: TGCGCCAGCAGCTTGGATTCAGGGGGCGTCCCCTCCTACAATGAGCAGTTCTTC.

The chain uses TRBV6-5 and TRBJ1-5; no definite D call. V was shortened by 7 bases and J by 7 bases, with 17 bases between the two germline ends. The CDR3 contains 14 residues. Germline V gene data show CDR1 as MNHEY and CDR2 as SVGAGI. The CDR3 region has the DNA TGTGCCAGCATTCTAAGTGGGGTAGGACAGCCCCAGCATTTT. Translation gives CASILSGVGQPQHF.

This clone has a handful of counts. V is TRBV2 and J is TRBJ2-2; the D gene is possibly TRBD1 (6 bases). This CDR3 is 15 amino acids long. The V end lost 6 bases, the J end lost 7 bases, and 18 bases lay between the germline ends. Germline V gene sequence: CDR1 SNHLY, CDR2 FYNNEI. CDR3 in amino acids: CASSPQGTPRGELFF. The CDR3 bases are TGTGCCAGCAGCCCTCAGGGGACCCCTCGCGGGGAGCTGTTTTTT.

This clone showed up just once. The V call is TRBV12-3 or TRBV12-4, the J call TRBJ1-1; 7 nucleotides line up with TRBD1. This CDR3 has 13 amino acids. The V and J ends lost 6 bases and 5 bases, in that order; junction bases with no gene match: 6. The CDR3 sequence: CASSPTGLTEAFF. CDR3 DNA: TGTGCCAGCAGCCCGACAGGGCTAACTGAAGCTTTCTTT.

This clone was seen just once. This sequence joins TRBV3-1 (or the pseudogene TRBV3-2) and TRBJ1-1; 9 bases agree with TRBD1. The V gene end was trimmed by 4 bases and the J gene end by 0 bases; junction bases not matched to a gene: 9. The germline V gene encodes CDR1 LGHDT and CDR2 YNNKEL (reference sequence). The CDR3 is made up of 17 amino acids. The CDR3 nucleotides are TGTGCCAGCAGCCCTAAGGGGACAGGGTTCGTGAACACTGAAGCTTTCTTT. As protein: CASSPKGTGFVNTEAFF.

The rearrangement links TRBV29-1 to TRBJ1-1; D is unresolved. The CDR3 spans 15 residues. V was pared by 5 bases and J by 4 bases, with 20 bases between. The germline CDR1 and CDR2 sequences are SQVTM and ANQGSEA. For the CDR3, the DNA is TGCAGCGTTACGTTGGCAACCCCACCTAGCACTGAAGCTTTCTTT. As protein: CSVTLATPPSTEAFF. Full variable domain (missing parts from reference TRBV29-1 and TRBJ1-1): SAVISQKPSRDICQRGTSLTIQCQVDSQVTMMFWYRQQPGQSLTLIATANQGSEATYESGFVIDKFPISRPNLTFSTLTVSNMSPEDSSIYLCSVTLATPPSTEAFFGQGTRLTVV.

The count of this clone is one. The genes are TRBV30 and TRBJ1-1; TRBD1 agrees at 8 bases. In germline, CDR1 is GTSNPN, CDR2 SVGIG (reference sequence). This CDR3 has 14 residues. Trimming took 3 bases from V and 5 from J; bases not matched to a gene: 8. The CDR3 loop reads CAWRRQGTSTEAFF. Here the CDR3 DNA reads TGTGCCTGGAGGAGACAGGGGACGAGTACTGAAGCTTTCTTT.

This chain uses TRBV6-6 with TRBJ2-1; TRBD1 aligns across 7 bases. CDR3 length: 15 residues. V lost 6 bases, J lost 0 bases, and 5 bases stayed unmatched. CDR1 and CDR2 from the germline V gene are MNHNY and SVGAGI (reference sequence). CDR3 coding DNA: TGTGCCAGCAGCGGGACAGCGTCCTCCTACAATGAGCAGTTCTTC. Protein sequence: CASSGTASSYNEQFF.

This clone has more than one count but fewer than ten. This chain links TRBV30 with TRBJ1-5; 7 bases fit TRBD1. The CDR3 totals 13 residues. The junction had 3 bases not matched to a gene; V was cut back by 5 bases and J by 2 bases. The germline V gene encodes CDR1 GTSNPN and CDR2 SVGIG (reference sequence). CDR3 nucleotides: TGTGCCTGGGGGGGGACAGGCAATCAGCCCCAGCATTTT. Protein: CAWGGTGNQPQHF.

The V call is TRBV6-6, the J call TRBJ2-2; no firm D call. This CDR3 comprises 15 residues. Germline assignment: CDR1 MNHNY and CDR2 SVGAGI (reference sequence). V gave up 0 bases and J gave up 4 bases, with 9 bases separating them. DNA of the CDR3: TGTGCCAGCAGTTACTCCGGGCCTATCACCGGGGAGCTGTTTTTT. This sequence encodes CASSYSGPITGELFF.

The chain employs TRBV5-1 and TRBJ2-7; D tentatively reads TRBD1 or TRBD2 (5 bases each). Between the trimmed V and J ends, which lost 0 bases and 6 bases, there was a span of 13 bases. This CDR3 region has 14 residues. Germline-derived CDR1 and CDR2 are SGHRS and YFSETQ. Here the CDR3 DNA reads TGCGCCAGCAGCTTGGAAACGTCAGGGACCGAGCAGTACGTC. It translates to CASSLETSGTEQYV.

This CDR3 reads CASSLLTGRRNEQYF. For the CDR3, the DNA is TGTGCCAGCAGCTTACTGACAGGGAGACGAAACGAGCAGTACTTC. The gene calls are TRBV7-9 and TRBJ2-7; 7 positions agree with TRBD1. Germline CDR1 and CDR2: SEHNR and FQNEAQ (reference sequence). The CDR3 sequence is 15 residues long. V was clipped by 2 bases and J by 5 bases; unmatched bases: 9. Complete variable domain (other parts from reference TRBV7-9 and TRBJ2-7): DTGVSQNPRHKITKRGQNVTFRCDPISEHNRLYWYRQTLGQGPEFLTYFQNEAQLEKSRLLSDRFSAERPKGSFSTLEIQRTEQGDSAMYLCASSLLTGRRNEQYFGPGTRLTVT.

In its sample, this clone was seen a few times. The gene calls are TRBV12-5 and TRBJ2-7; 12 nucleotides align to TRBD1. This CDR3 comprises 14 residues. Germline CDR1 and CDR2: LGHNT and FRNRAP. V dropped 11 bases and J dropped 0; count of bases not matched to a gene: 5. The CDR3 nucleotides read TGTGCTTCCCGGGACAGGGGGCGCTCCTACGAGCAGTACTTC. Protein sequence: CASRDRGRSYEQYF.

The chain combines TRBV7-8 with TRBJ1-5; D may be TRBD1 (5 bases). The CDR3 runs 16 residues. Germline CDR1 is SGHVS and CDR2 is FQNEAQ. V was clipped by 5 bases and J by 4 bases, with 18 bases between them. CDR3 in DNA: TGTGCCAGCAGCCCCGGGACTCAGGGTTGGAATCAGCCCCAGCATTTT. It is translated as CASSPGTQGWNQPQHF.

About this clone itself: Other DNA sequences from this sample encode an identical CDR3 as well. The gene calls are TRBV12-3 or TRBV12-4 and TRBJ2-3; D uncertain. This CDR3 is built from 11 residues. V was cut by 3 bases and J by 8 bases, with 6 bases left in between. This CDR3 is CASSLEGTQYF. CDR3 bases: TGTGCCAGCAGTTTGGAAGGTACGCAGTATTTT.

This clone was found a few times. The V and J genes are TRBV5-8 and TRBJ2-1; D is uncertain. Germline V CDR1 and CDR2: SGHTS, YDEGEE. V was clipped by 0 bases and J by 11 bases, with 21 bases between them. The CDR3 is 16 residues long. In DNA form, the CDR3 reads TGTGCCAGCAGCTTGGCCAGTGGGCTCCACGATTTAAAGCAGTTCTTC. This codes for CASSLASGLHDLKQFF.

The J gene is TRBJ1-2, the V gene TRBV2; D not resolved. Germline lookup yields CDR1 SNHLY and CDR2 FYNNEI. Deletions cut 7 bases from V and 0 bases from J, with 12 bases between. This CDR3 comprises 14 residues. The CDR3 nucleotides read TGTGCCAGCACTCACCCTCGAGCTAACTATGGCTACACCTTC. This encodes CASTHPRANYGYTF.

This clone came up a few times. The chain recombines TRBV10-3 with TRBJ1-5; D is uncertain. This CDR3 has 16 residues. Germline assignment: CDR1 ENHRY and CDR2 SYGVKD. Between the trimmed V and J ends, which lost 0 bases and 0 bases, there was a span of 9 bases. CDR3 amino acids: CAISESVQSSNQPQHF. CDR3 nucleotides: TGTGCCATCAGTGAGTCGGTACAATCTAGCAATCAGCCCCAGCATTTT.

The V call is TRBV6-5, the J call TRBJ2-2; D is undetermined. Germline V gene sequence: CDR1 MNHEY, CDR2 SVGAGI. The CDR3 loop spans 11 amino acids. Deletions cut 6 bases from V and 5 bases from J, with 4 bases between. CDR3 bases: TGTGCCAGCAGGAGGACCGGGGAGCTGTTTTTT. The encoded protein is CASRRTGELFF.

This chain uses TRBV12-3 or TRBV12-4 with TRBJ2-7; 10 nucleotides align to TRBD1. Trimming at V came to 6 bases and at J to 6 bases, leaving 5 bases not matched to a gene. The CDR3 length is 13 residues. The CDR3 loop reads CASSRDRGFEQYF. Written as DNA, the CDR3 is TGTGCCAGCAGCCGGGACAGGGGTTTCGAGCAGTACTTC.